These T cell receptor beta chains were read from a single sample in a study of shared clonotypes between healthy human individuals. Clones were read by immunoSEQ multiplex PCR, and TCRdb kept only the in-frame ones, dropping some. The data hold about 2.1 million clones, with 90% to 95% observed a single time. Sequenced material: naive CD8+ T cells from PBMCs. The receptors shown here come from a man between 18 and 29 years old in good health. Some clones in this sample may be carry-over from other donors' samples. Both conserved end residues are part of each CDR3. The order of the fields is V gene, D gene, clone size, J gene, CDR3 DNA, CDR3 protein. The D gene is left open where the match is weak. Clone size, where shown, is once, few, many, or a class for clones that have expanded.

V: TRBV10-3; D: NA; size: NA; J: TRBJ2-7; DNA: TGTGCCATCAGTGACCCCGTTAGCTCCTACGAGCAGTACTTC; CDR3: CAISDPVSSYEQYF
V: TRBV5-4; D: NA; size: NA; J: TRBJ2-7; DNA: TGTGCCAGCAGCTTGGTGGGTAGCGCCTCCTACGAGCAGTACTTC; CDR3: CASSLVGSASYEQYF
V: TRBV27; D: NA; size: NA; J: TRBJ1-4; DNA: TGTGCCAGCAGTTTACAGGCGGTTCCAAATGAAAAACTGTTTTTT; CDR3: CASSLQAVPNEKLFF
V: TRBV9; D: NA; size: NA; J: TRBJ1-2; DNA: TGTGCCAGCACCCAGGACAGCCCGTATGGCTACACCTTC; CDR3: CASTQDSPYGYTF
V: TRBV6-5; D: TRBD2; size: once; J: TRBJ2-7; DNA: TGTGCCAGCAGTTACTCGAACAGCGGGAGTACCTACGAGCAGTACTTC; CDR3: CASSYSNSGSTYEQYF
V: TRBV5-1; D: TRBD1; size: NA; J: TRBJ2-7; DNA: TGCGCCAGCAGCTTGGTGACAGGGGGCGAGCAGTACTTC; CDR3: CASSLVTGGEQYF
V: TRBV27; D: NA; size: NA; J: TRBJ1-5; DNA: TGTGCCAGCAGTTCCTTACCGCCGAGGCAGCCCCAGCATTTT; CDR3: CASSSLPPRQPQHF
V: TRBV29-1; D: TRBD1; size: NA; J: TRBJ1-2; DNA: TGCAGCGTTGGGATGGACAGGGGGGGCTACACCTTC; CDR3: CSVGMDRGGYTF
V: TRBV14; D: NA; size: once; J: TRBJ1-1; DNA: TGTGCCAGCAGCCAAAATAATTTCCGTTTACCAGACACTGAAGCTTTCTTT; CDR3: CASSQNNFRLPDTEAFF
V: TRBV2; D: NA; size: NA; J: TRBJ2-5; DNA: TGTGCCAGCCCCGGGACTTCAGAGAGGGTAGAGACCCAGTACTTC; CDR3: CASPGTSERVETQYF
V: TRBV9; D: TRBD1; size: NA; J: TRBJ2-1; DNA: TGTGCCAGCAGCCTACTCGTAGGGACAGGGTACAATGAGCAGTTCTTC; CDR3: CASSLLVGTGYNEQFF
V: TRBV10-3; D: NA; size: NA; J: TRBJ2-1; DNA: TGTGCCATCAGTCAAGGCGGGGTCAATGAGCAGTTCTTC; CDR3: CAISQGGVNEQFF
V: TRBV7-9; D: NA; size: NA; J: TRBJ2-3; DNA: TGTGCCAGCAGCTTCCCTCTAGATACGCAGTATTTT; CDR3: CASSFPLDTQYF
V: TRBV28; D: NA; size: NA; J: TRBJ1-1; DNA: TGTGCCAGCAGTTTAGGGGGGCAGAACACTGAAGCTTTCTTT; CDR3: CASSLGGQNTEAFF
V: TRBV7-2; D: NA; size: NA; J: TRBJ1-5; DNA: TGTGCCAGCAGCTTAGAAGGCGGATTCCAGCCCCAGCATTTT; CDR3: CASSLEGGFQPQHF
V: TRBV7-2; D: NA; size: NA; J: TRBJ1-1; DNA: TGTGCCAGCAGCTTTAGTAATCGCCGCTTGACGATAGAAGCTTTCTTT; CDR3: CASSFSNRRLTIEAFF
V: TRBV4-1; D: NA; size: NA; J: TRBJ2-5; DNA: TGCGCCAGCAGCCAAGGGCCCCCACTTGGCCCGTCGTACCAAGAGACCCAGTACTTC; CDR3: CASSQGPPLGPSYQETQYF
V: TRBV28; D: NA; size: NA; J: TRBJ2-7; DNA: TGTGCCAGCAGCCCCAGGGTGGGGGAGCAGTACTTC; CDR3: CASSPRVGEQYF
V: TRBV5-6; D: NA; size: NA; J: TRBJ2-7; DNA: TGTGCCAGCAGCTCGGGGACGGCAACCTACGAGCAGTACTTC; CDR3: CASSSGTATYEQYF
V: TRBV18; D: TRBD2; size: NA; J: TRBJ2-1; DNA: TGTGCCAGCTCACCACCGCGCCTAGCGGGTTCCTACAATGAGCAGTTCTTC; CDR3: CASSPPRLAGSYNEQFF
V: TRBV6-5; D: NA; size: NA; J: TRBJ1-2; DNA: TGTGCCAGCAGTTACACCGGCTATGGCTACACCTTC; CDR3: CASSYTGYGYTF
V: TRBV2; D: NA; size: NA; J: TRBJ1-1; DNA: TGTGCCAGCAGTGGGGACCGCTATCTCAGATTGAACACTGAAGCTTTCTTT; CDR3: CASSGDRYLRLNTEAFF
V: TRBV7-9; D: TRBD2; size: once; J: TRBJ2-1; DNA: TGTGCCAGCAGCTTACCCGCCGTCCTAGCGGGAGACGGTAGGCATGAGCAGTTCTTC; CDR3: CASSLPAVLAGDGRHEQFF
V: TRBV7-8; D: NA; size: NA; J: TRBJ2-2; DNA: TGTGCCAGCAGCTTAATACAGCGCACCGGGGAGCTGTTTTTT; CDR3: CASSLIQRTGELFF
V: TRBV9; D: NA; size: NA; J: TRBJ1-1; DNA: TGTGCCAGCAGCGCCCGGGCAGGGGCCTCGAACACTGAAGCTTTCTTT; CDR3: CASSARAGASNTEAFF
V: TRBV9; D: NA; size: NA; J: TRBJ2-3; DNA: TGTGCCAGCAGCGCAACCAGGGCGGGTCGAGCAGATACGCAGTATTTT; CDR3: CASSATRAGRADTQYF
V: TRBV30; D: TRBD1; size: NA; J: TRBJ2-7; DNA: TGTGCCGGTGGGGTGACAGGGAGAGGCGAGCAGTACTTC; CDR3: CAGGVTGRGEQYF
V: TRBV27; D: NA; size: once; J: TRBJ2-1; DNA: TGTGCCAGCAGTTGGAAGGGAAACAATGAGCAGTTCTTC; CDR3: CASSWKGNNEQFF
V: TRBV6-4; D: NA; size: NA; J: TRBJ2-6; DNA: TGTGCCAGCAGTAGGATACCCACACGACAAAGTCGGGCCAACGTCCTGACTTTC; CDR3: CASSRIPTRQSRANVLTF
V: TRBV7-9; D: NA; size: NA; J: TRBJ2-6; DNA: TGTGCCAGCAGCTTCCCCCGATTGATCGGGGACTCTGGGGCCAACGTCCTGACTTTC; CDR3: CASSFPRLIGDSGANVLTF
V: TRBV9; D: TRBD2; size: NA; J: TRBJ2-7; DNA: TGTGCCAGCAGCGACGGGGGGGCCTACGAGCAGTACTTC; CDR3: CASSDGGAYEQYF
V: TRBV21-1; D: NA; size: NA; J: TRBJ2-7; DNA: TGTGCCAGCAGCAAAGCGCTTTGCCTTATCCTGACTAGCGGGAGGGAGTTCTCCTACGAGCAGTACTTC; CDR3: CASSKALCLILTSGREFSYEQYF
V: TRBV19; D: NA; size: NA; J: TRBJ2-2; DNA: TGTGCCAGTAGTCCCTGGGGGACCGGGGAGCTGTTTTTT; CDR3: CASSPWGTGELFF
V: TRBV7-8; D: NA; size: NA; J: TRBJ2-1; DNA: TGTGCCAGCAGCCCACTCCAGGGAAGCTCCTACAATGAGCAGTTCTTC; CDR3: CASSPLQGSSYNEQFF
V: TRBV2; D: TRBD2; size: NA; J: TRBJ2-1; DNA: TGTGCCAGCAGTAGAGCGGGAAGCTCCTACAATGAGCAGTTCTTC; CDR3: CASSRAGSSYNEQFF
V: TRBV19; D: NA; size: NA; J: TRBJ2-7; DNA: TGTGCCAGTAGTTGGTCAGGGGTAGGACCCTACGAGCAGTACTTC; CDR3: CASSWSGVGPYEQYF
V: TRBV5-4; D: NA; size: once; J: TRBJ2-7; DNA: TGTGCCAGCAGCGAGGGGCCGGGACTTCTATCCTACGAGCAGTACTTC; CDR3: CASSEGPGLLSYEQYF
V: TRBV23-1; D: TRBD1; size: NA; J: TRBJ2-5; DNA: TGCGCCAGCAGTCATCGCGCGGCACCGGGACAGGGGGTCCAAGAGACCCAGTACTTC; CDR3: CASSHRAAPGQGVQETQYF
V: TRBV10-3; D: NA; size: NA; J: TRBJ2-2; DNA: TGTGCCATCAGCGTAGCGAGAGAAGGTACCGGGGAGCTGTTTTTT; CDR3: CAISVAREGTGELFF
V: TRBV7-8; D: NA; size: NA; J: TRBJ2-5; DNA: TGTGCCAGCAGCTTAGCGGGAGGTGAAGAGACCCAGTACTTC; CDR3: CASSLAGGEETQYF
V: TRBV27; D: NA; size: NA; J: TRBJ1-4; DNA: TGTGCCAGCAGTTTCTCGGTCCGGGGAGAAAAACTGTTTTTT; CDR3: CASSFSVRGEKLFF
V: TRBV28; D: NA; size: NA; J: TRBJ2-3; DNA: TGTGCCAGCAGATTAGGCACAGATACGCAGTATTTT; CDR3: CASRLGTDTQYF
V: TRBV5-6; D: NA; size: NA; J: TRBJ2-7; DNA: TGTGCCAGCAGCTGGAGGTCCCTGGACGTCGACGAGCAGTACTTC; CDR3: CASSWRSLDVDEQYF
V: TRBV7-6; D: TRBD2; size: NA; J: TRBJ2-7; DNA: TGTGCCAGCAGCTTACTGCTAGCGGGAGGAGACGAGCAGTACTTC; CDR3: CASSLLLAGGDEQYF
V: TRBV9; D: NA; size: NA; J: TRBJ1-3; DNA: TGTGCCAGCAGCGTAGTATCGACAGCCGCTGGAAACACCATATATTTT; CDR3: CASSVVSTAAGNTIYF
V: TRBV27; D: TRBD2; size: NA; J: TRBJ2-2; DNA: TGTGCCAGCAGTAAAACAAGCGGGACGAACACCGGGGAGCTGTTTTTT; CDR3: CASSKTSGTNTGELFF
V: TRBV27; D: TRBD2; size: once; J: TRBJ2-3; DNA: TGTGCCAGCAGTCGACGTTTACTAGCGGGAATCACAGATACGCAGTATTTT; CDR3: CASSRRLLAGITDTQYF
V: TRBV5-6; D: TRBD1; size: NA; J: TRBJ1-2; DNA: TGTGCCAGCGGAGACGGGACAGGGAGGGGCTACACCTTC; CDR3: CASGDGTGRGYTF
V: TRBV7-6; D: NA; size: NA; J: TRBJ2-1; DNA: TGTGCCAGCAGCCCCTGGGGGGCGGCCTTCGAGAGCTCCTACAATGAGCAGTTCTTC; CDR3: CASSPWGAAFESSYNEQFF
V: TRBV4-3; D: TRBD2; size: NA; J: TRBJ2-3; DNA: TGCGCCAGCAGCCAGATGACGACTAGCGGGAGCTCAGATACGCAGTATTTT; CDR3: CASSQMTTSGSSDTQYF
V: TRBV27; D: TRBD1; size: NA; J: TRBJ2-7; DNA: TGTGCCAGCAGCCTGCAGGACAGGGGGTTCGAGCAGTACTTC; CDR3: CASSLQDRGFEQYF
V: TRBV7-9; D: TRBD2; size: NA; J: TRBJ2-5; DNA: TGTGCCAGCAGCTTAGCAGATCTAGCGGGAGGTGGGATCCAGTACTTC; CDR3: CASSLADLAGGGIQYF